What follows describes a single T cell receptor beta chain. Germline loops: CDR1 DFQATT, CDR2 SNEGSKA (reference sequence). The ends were cut back, 3 bases at V and 9 bases at J, with 9 bases in the middle. The CDR3 contains 11 residues. The data stem from a study of T cell changes during pregnancy in multiple sclerosis. Only in-frame clones appear in the TCRdb table, and some are missing; sequencing was by immunoSEQ multiplex PCR. The table has roughly 120,000 clones, 93% seen once. Sample: peripheral blood, taken before pregnancy. The source of this sequence is a female donor with multiple sclerosis, enrolled in a pregnancy study. The chain has TRBV20-1 and TRBJ2-1, with a possible D match to TRBD2 (6 bases). Written as DNA, the CDR3 is TGCAGTGCTAGGGCTAGCGTTGAGCAGTTCTTC. Encoded protein: CSARASVEQFF.